Listed here are 27 T cell receptor beta chains from one sample, sequenced in a study of blood T cell repertoires in COVID-19. Libraries were prepared by immunoSEQ multiplex PCR; TCRdb keeps only in-frame clonotypes and omits some of them. This table holds under 150,000 clones, approximately 82% found once. Sequencing input: peripheral blood. The receptors come from a man aged 35-49 years with active or convalescent COVID-19.

The chain couples TRBV5-4 to TRBJ1-2, with TRBD1 as a possible D gene (6 bases). The CDR3 loop spans 12 amino acids. The germline V gene encodes CDR1 SGHNT and CDR2 YYREEE (reference sequence). V was pared by 0 bases and J by 7 bases, with 7 bases between. CDR3 residues: CASSLDRVGYTF. In DNA, the CDR3 is TGTGCCAGCAGCTTGGACAGGGTTGGCTACACCTTC.

This chain links TRBV5-5 with TRBJ2-1; D uncertain. Trimming took off 2 bases at V and 7 bases at J, with 4 bases between the two ends. Per germline, CDR1 SGHKS and CDR2 YYEKEE (reference sequence). The CDR3 totals 11 residues. CDR3 bases: TGTGCCAGCAGCTTTATGAATGAGCAGTTCTTC. It codes for CASSFMNEQFF.

The chain carries TRBV19 and TRBJ2-3; possibly TRBD2 for D (6 bases). The V gene lost 3 bases and the J gene lost 2 bases, with 9 bases spanning the gap. This CDR3 comprises 14 residues. Germline V gene data show CDR1 as LNHDA and CDR2 as SQIVND (reference sequence). The CDR3 here is CASSMAGFTDTQYF. The CDR3 bases are TGTGCCAGTAGTATGGCGGGGTTCACAGATACGCAGTATTTT.

The chain joins TRBV6-6 to TRBJ1-4, with D possibly being TRBD1 (6 bases). Germline-derived CDR1 and CDR2 are MNHNY and SVGAGI (reference sequence). The CDR3 extends over 15 amino acids. Between the trimmed V and J ends, which lost 6 bases and 7 bases, there was a span of 18 bases. CDR3 in amino acids: CASRATGTRGEKLFF. The CDR3 DNA follows: TGTGCCAGCAGGGCAACCGGGACAAGGGGTGAAAAACTGTTTTTT.

V and J are TRBV7-8 and TRBJ1-4; no firm D call. Germline CDR1 and CDR2: SGHVS and FQNEAQ. The CDR3 extends over 14 amino acids. Trimming took 6 bases from V and 7 from J, leaving 15 bases between them. The CDR3 coding sequence is TGTGCCAGCAGGCCAGGATTCATTGGTGAAAAACTGTTTTTT. Translated: CASRPGFIGEKLFF.

V and J are TRBV30 and TRBJ1-2; 12 bases agree with TRBD1. The V segment lost 1 base and the J segment 4 bases; nucleotides outside the gene matches: 10. The V gene's germline CDR1 is GTSNPN and CDR2 SVGIG (reference sequence). This CDR3 is 17 amino acids long. CDR3 DNA: TGTGCCTGGAGTGATGGAGGGACAGGGGGCGCCCGCTATGGCTACACCTTC. This encodes CAWSDGGTGGARYGYTF. The whole variable domain, remainder taken from reference TRBV30 and TRBJ1-2, is SQTIHQWPATLVQPVGSPLSLECTVEGTSNPNLYWYRQAAGRGLQLLFYSVGIGQISSEVPQNLSASRPQDRQFILSSKKLLLSDSGFYLCAWSDGGTGGARYGYTFGSGTRLTVV.

This chain joins TRBV4-2 and TRBJ2-3; TRBD1 might be the D (6 bases). The germline gives CDR1 LGHNA, CDR2 YNFKEQ. This CDR3 has 14 amino acids. V lost 4 bases, J lost 3 bases, and 11 bases lay in between. CDR3 residues: CASSPQGVTDTQYF. CDR3 coding DNA: TGTGCCAGCAGCCCACAGGGTGTGACAGATACGCAGTATTTT.

DNA for the CDR3: TGTGCCAGTACCAACCCGTTTGAGACTGAAGCTTTCTTT. Translating gives CASTNPFETEAFF. The rearrangement uses TRBV12-3 or TRBV12-4 and TRBJ1-1; D is undetermined. Between the trimmed V and J ends, which lost 9 bases and 5 bases, there was a span of 16 bases. The CDR3 totals 13 residues.

This clone was observed once. The chain combines TRBV6-5 with TRBJ1-2, with D perhaps TRBD1 (5 bases). CDR3 length: 12 amino acids. V lost 7 bases, J lost 2 bases, and 8 bases lay in between. CDR1 MNHEY and CDR2 SVGAGI come from the germline V gene. The CDR3 DNA is TGTGCCAGCACGACAGTAAACTATGGCTACACCTTC. It is translated as CASTTVNYGYTF.

The rearrangement links TRBV5-1 to TRBJ2-7; D is unresolved. CDR3 length equals 13 residues. Trimming left V 2 bases short and J 0 bases short, with 6 bases between. CDR1 SGHRS and CDR2 YFSETQ come from the germline V gene. The CDR3 spells CASSFISSYEQYF. In DNA form, the CDR3 reads TGCGCCAGCAGCTTCATCAGCTCCTACGAGCAGTACTTC.

The rearrangement links TRBV2 to TRBJ2-5; D gene unclear. Trimming left V 8 bases short and J 2 bases short, with 12 bases between. Germline V gives CDR1 SNHLY, CDR2 FYNNEI. The CDR3 contains 13 residues. Here the CDR3 reads CASLRQLQETQYF. The CDR3 bases are TGTGCCAGCCTTAGACAATTACAAGAGACCCAGTACTTC. The full variable domain, completed using reference TRBV2 and TRBJ2-5, is EPEVTQTPSHQVTQMGQEVILRCVPISNHLYFYWYRQILGQKVEFLVSFYNNEISEKSEIFDDQFSVERPDGSNFTLKIRSTKLEDSAMYFCASLRQLQETQYFGPGTRLLVL.

This chain connects TRBV24-1 to TRBJ2-1, with unresolved D. CDR3 length: 14 residues. Germline V gene data show CDR1 as KGHDR and CDR2 as SFDVKD. With 3 bases removed from V and 5 bases from J, the gap between germline ends came to 10 bases. The CDR3 here is CATSDPQRDNEQFF. The CDR3 region has the DNA TGTGCCACCAGTGATCCACAGAGAGACAATGAGCAGTTCTTC.

The CDR3, as DNA: TGTGCCAGTACCAGGGAGGGGAGGCATTCTGGGGCCAACGTCCTGACTTTC. Translating gives CASTREGRHSGANVLTF. The genes are TRBV19 and TRBJ2-6, with 7 bases identical to TRBD2. The CDR3 is 17 residues long. Germline CDR1 LNHDA, CDR2 SQIVND (reference sequence). J was trimmed by 1 base and V by 7 bases; bases with no gene match: 10.

The chain has TRBV3-1 (or the pseudogene TRBV3-2) and TRBJ2-1, with D perhaps matching TRBD2 (6 bases). The germline V gene has CDR1 LGHDT and CDR2 YNNKEL (reference sequence). The CDR3 totals 14 residues. V lost 3 bases and J lost 2, with 8 bases in between. This CDR3 reads CASSHSSAYNEQFF. CDR3 DNA sequence: TGTGCCAGCAGCCACTCTAGCGCCTACAATGAGCAGTTCTTC.

The V and J genes are TRBV7-2 and TRBJ1-1; D is perhaps TRBD1 (6 bases). The CDR3 totals 16 residues. The germline CDR1 and CDR2 sequences are SGHTA and FQGNSA. Deletions cut 7 bases from V and 0 bases from J, with 18 bases between. The CDR3 region has the DNA TGTGCCAGCACCCCGCGACAGGTGCTTATGAACACTGAAGCTTTCTTT. Its translation: CASTPRQVLMNTEAFF.

This chain uses TRBV11-2 with TRBJ2-3, with D possibly TRBD1 on 5 matching bases. The V end was cut by 1 base, the J end by 6 bases, with 14 bases between. CDR1 and CDR2 (germline): SGHAT, FQNNGV. The CDR3 sequence is 15 residues long. CDR3 DNA sequence: TGTGCCAGCAGCTTAGGCCCCGCACAGGCCGATACGCAGTATTTT. As protein: CASSLGPAQADTQYF.

This clone was seen repeatedly, ten times or more. The chain couples TRBV6-2 or TRBV6-3 to TRBJ1-2; D is unresolved. V was trimmed by 4 bases and J by 0 bases, leaving 18 bases between them. Germline-derived CDR1 and CDR2 are MNHEY and SVGEGT. The CDR3 runs 17 residues. The CDR3 sequence is CASSSHLTEYTNYGYTF. For the CDR3, the DNA is TGTGCCAGCAGTTCCCACCTTACAGAATACACTAACTATGGCTACACCTTC.

The chain recombines TRBV6-4 with TRBJ2-2, with D possibly TRBD2 on 5 matching bases. This CDR3 region has 16 residues. Looked up from germline, CDR1 is MRHNA and CDR2 is SNTAGT. V was shortened by 4 bases and J by 2 bases, with 14 bases between the two germline ends. The CDR3 DNA sequence: TGTGCCAGCAGTGCGCGGGTATATGGTAACACCGGGGAGCTGTTTTTT. It codes for CASSARVYGNTGELFF.

The rearrangement uses TRBV25-1 and TRBJ2-4, with 9 bases that match TRBD1. Germline trimming cut 6 bases from V and 10 bases from J; bases unmatched to any gene: 16. Germline lookup yields CDR1 MGHDK and CDR2 SYGVNS. CDR3 length: 16 amino acids. The CDR3 DNA is TGTGCCAGCAGCACGTACCGACAGGGGGAGAATGGGATTCAGTACTTC. Its protein product is CASSTYRQGENGIQYF.

This chain joins TRBV20-1 and TRBJ2-1, with D possibly matching TRBD2 (6 bases). Trimming removed 3 bases at V and 10 bases at J, with 19 bases between. The CDR3 totals 14 residues. Germline values: CDR1 DFQATT, CDR2 SNEGSKA (reference sequence). CDR3 DNA sequence: TGCAGTGCTAGTACCCCGGGGACTCGGGGAGAGCAGTTCTTC. Translating gives CSASTPGTRGEQFF.

The chain couples TRBV5-1 to TRBJ2-5, with 10 bases aligning to TRBD1. Germline V gene lookup returns CDR1 SGHRS and CDR2 YFSETQ. Germline trimming cut 6 bases from V and 5 bases from J; bases unmatched to any gene: 7. This CDR3 is 14 amino acids long. Here the CDR3 DNA reads TGCGCCAGCACAGAGACAGGGGGCACGGAGACCCAGTACTTC. Translation: CASTETGGTETQYF.

This clone was found once. V usage is TRBV3-1 (or the pseudogene TRBV3-2) and J usage is TRBJ1-2; tentative D call: TRBD1 (5 bases). The CDR3 runs to 13 residues. Deletions cut 5 bases from V and 4 bases from J, with 11 bases between. Looked up from germline, CDR1 is LGHDT and CDR2 is YNNKEL (reference sequence). The CDR3 region has the DNA TGTGCCAGCAGCAGGGGCGCCGGCTATGGCTACACCTTC. It encodes CASSRGAGYGYTF.

The chain uses TRBV5-6 and TRBJ2-7, with 7 bases fitting TRBD2. The CDR3 extends over 16 amino acids. CDR1 is SGHDT, CDR2 YYEEEE, per germline. V lost 4 bases and J lost 2; bases outside the gene matches: 12. CDR3 amino acids: CASSPAQRGLPYEQYF. CDR3 in DNA: TGTGCCAGCAGCCCGGCGCAGCGGGGCCTACCCTACGAGCAGTACTTC. The full variable domain, in which reference TRBV5-6 and TRBJ2-7 provide the parts outside the CDR3, is DAGVTQSPTHLIKTRGQQVTLRCSPKSGHDTVSWYQQALGQGPQFIFQYYEEEERQRGNFPDRFSGHQFPNYSSELNVNALLLGDSALYLCASSPAQRGLPYEQYFGPGTRLTVT.

This sequence joins TRBV5-1 and TRBJ2-7; 7 bases are a match to TRBD2. CDR1 and CDR2 from the germline V gene are SGHRS and YFSETQ. This CDR3 spans 15 amino acids. After removal of 1 base from V and 3 bases from J, the junction contained 7 bases not matched to a gene. For the CDR3, the DNA is TGCGCCAGCAGCTTGATTGGCGGGGGAAACTACGAGCAGTACTTC. Its translation is CASSLIGGGNYEQYF.

The rearrangement links TRBV7-9 to TRBJ2-3; 8 bases agree with TRBD2. CDR3 length: 16 residues. The junction had 12 bases not matched to a gene; V was cut back by 8 bases and J by 2 bases. Germline CDR1 SEHNR, CDR2 FQNEAQ (reference sequence). The CDR3 reads CASETGGPTFTDTQYF. DNA for the CDR3: TGTGCCAGCGAAACGGGGGGGCCAACCTTCACAGATACGCAGTATTTT.

V usage is TRBV7-8 and J usage is TRBJ2-7, with 8 bases matching TRBD1. The germline gives CDR1 SGHVS, CDR2 FQNEAQ. The V segment lost 5 bases and the J segment 5 bases; nucleotides outside the gene matches: 14. This CDR3 comprises 16 residues. The CDR3 DNA sequence: TGTGCCAGCAGCGCGTATGGCAGGGGGCGCCCCCACGAGCAGTACTTC. Protein: CASSAYGRGRPHEQYF. Drawing the rest from reference TRBV7-8 and TRBJ2-7, the complete variable domain is GAGVSQSPRYKVAKRGQDVALRCDPISGHVSLFWYQQALGQGPEFLTYFQNEAQLDKSGLPSDRFFAERPEGSVSTLKIQRTQQEDSAVYLCASSAYGRGRPHEQYFGPGTRLTVT.

The chain has TRBV19 and TRBJ2-1; no reliable D call. The CDR3 has 15 residues. In germline, CDR1 is LNHDA, CDR2 SQIVND (reference sequence). V was trimmed by 3 bases and J by 9 bases, leaving 18 bases between them. CDR3 sequence (DNA): TGTGCCAGTAGTATCTCTGCGTCGGGTTCGTCTGAGCAGTTCTTC. Residues: CASSISASGSSEQFF. The variable domain in full, completed from reference TRBV19 and TRBJ2-1, reads DGGITQSPKYLFRKEGQNVTLSCEQNLNHDAMYWYRQDPGQGLRLIYYSQIVNDFQKGDIAEGYSVSREKKESFPLTVTSAQKNPTAFYLCASSISASGSSEQFFGPGTRLTVL.